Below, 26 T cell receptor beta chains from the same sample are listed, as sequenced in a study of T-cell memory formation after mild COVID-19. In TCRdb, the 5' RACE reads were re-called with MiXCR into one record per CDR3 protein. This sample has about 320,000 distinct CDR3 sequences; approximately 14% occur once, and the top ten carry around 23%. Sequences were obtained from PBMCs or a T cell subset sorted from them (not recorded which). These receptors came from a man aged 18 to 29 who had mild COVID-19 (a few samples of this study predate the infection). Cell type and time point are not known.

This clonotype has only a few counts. The CDR3 sequence: CSAHPPGATGGYTF. The CDR3 DNA reads TGCAGTGCTCATCCCCCCGGGGCGACGGGGGGCTACACCTTC. The V and J genes are TRBV20-1 and TRBJ1-2; possibly TRBD1 for D (5 bases). V dropped 5 bases and J dropped 8 bases, with 21 bases sitting between them. The CDR3 is 14 residues long. Per germline, CDR1 DFQATT and CDR2 SNEGSKA (reference sequence).

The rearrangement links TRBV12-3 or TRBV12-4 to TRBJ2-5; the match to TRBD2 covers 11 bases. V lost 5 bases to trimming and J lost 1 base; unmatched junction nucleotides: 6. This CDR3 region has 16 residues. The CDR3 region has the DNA TGTGCCAGCAGTATTGCGGGACTAGCGGTCCAAGAGACCCAGTACTTC. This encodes CASSIAGLAVQETQYF.

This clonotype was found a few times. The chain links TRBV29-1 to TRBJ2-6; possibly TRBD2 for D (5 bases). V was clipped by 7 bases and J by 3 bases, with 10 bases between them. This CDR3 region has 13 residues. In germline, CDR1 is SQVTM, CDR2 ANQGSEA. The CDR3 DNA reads TGCAGCGCCGAGGGTGGTGGGGCCAACGTCCTGACTTTC. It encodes CSAEGGGANVLTF.

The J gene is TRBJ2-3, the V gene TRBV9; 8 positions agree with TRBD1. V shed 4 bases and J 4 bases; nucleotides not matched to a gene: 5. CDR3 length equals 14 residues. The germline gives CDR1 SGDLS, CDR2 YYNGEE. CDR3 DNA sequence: TGTGCCAGCAGCCGGCAGGGGGCGGCAGATACGCAGTATTTT. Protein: CASSRQGAADTQYF.

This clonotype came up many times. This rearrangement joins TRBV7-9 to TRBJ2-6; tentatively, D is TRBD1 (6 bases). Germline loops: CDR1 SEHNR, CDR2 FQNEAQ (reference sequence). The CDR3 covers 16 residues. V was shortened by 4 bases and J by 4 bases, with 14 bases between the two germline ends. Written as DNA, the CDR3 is TGTGCCAGCAGCTCCCGATGGGGGCGAGGGGCCAACGTCCTGACTTTC. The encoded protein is CASSSRWGRGANVLTF. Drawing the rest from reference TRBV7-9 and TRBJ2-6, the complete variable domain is DTGVSQNPRHKITKRGQNVTFRCDPISEHNRLYWYRQTLGQGPEFLTYFQNEAQLEKSRLLSDRFSAERPKGSFSTLEIQRTEQGDSAMYLCASSSRWGRGANVLTFGAGSRLTVL.

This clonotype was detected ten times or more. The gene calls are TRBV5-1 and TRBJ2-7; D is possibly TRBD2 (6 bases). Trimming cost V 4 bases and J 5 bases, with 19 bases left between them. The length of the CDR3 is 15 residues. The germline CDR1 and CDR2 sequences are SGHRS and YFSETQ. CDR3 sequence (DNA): TGCGCCAGCAGCAAGGGACTGGGGCTTTTCGACGAGCAGTACGTC. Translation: CASSKGLGLFDEQYV.

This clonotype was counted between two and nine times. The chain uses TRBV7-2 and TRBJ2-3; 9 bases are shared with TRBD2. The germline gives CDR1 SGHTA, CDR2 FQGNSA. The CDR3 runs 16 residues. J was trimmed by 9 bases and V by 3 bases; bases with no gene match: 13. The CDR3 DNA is TGTGCCAGCAGCTTCGGCGGCGGGGGGGTTTCTGCCACGCAGTATTTT. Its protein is CASSFGGGGVSATQYF. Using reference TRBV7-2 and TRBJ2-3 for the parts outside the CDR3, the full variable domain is GAGVSQSPSNKVTEKGKDVELRCDPISGHTALYWYRQSLGQGLEFLIYFQGNSAPDKSGLPSDRFSAERTGGSVSTLTIQRTQQEDSAVYLCASSFGGGGVSATQYFGPGTRLTVL.

CDR3 DNA: TGCGCCAGCAGCTTTCAGCGGGGGGGTTCTGATACGCAGTATTTT. It yields the protein CASSFQRGGSDTQYF. V gene TRBV5-1 combines with J gene TRBJ2-3; 10 nucleotides agree with TRBD2. The CDR3 is made up of 15 amino acids. CDR1 is SGHRS, CDR2 YFSETQ, per germline. With 2 bases clipped from V and 6 bases from J, the junction kept 6 bases outside the gene matches.

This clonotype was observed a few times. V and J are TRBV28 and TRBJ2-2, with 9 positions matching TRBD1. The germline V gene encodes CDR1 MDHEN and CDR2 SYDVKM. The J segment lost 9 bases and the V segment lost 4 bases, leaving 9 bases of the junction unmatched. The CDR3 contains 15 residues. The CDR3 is CASSSIGTGQRELFF. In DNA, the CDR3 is TGTGCCAGCAGTTCCATCGGGACAGGGCAACGGGAGCTGTTTTTT.

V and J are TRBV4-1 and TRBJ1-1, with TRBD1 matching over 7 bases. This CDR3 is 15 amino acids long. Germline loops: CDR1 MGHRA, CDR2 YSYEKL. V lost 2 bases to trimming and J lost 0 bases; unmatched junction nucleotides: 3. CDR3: CASSQFDRVNTEAFF. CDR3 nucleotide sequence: TGCGCCAGCAGCCAATTCGACAGGGTGAACACTGAAGCTTTCTTT.

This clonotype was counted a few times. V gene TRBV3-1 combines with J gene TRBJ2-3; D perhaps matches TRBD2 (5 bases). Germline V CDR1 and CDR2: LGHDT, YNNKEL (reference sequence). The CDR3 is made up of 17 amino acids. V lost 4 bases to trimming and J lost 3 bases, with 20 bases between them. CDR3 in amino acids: CASSPAVFASNTDTQYF. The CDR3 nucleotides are TGTGCCAGCAGCCCAGCGGTTTTTGCGAGTAATACAGATACGCAGTATTTT.

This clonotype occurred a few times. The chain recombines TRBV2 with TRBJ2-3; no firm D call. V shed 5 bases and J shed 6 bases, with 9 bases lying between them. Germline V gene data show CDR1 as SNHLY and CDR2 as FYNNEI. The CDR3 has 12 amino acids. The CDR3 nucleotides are TGTGCCAGCAGTTACACTACCGATACGCAGTATTTT. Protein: CASSYTTDTQYF.

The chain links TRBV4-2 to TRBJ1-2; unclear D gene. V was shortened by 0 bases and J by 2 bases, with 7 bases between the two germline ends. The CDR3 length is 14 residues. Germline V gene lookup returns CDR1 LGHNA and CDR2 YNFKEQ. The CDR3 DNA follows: TGTGCCAGCAGCCAAGAAACAAACAACTATGGCTACACCTTC. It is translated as CASSQETNNYGYTF.

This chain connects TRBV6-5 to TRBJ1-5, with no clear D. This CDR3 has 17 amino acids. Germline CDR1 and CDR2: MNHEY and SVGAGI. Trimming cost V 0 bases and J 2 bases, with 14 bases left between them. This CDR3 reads CASSYSKSLQGNQPQHF. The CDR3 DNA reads TGTGCCAGCAGTTACTCGAAGAGCCTACAAGGCAATCAGCCCCAGCATTTT.

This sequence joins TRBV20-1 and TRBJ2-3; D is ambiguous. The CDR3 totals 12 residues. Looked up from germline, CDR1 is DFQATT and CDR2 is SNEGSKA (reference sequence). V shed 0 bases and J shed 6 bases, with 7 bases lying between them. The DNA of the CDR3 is TGCAGTGCTAGAGATTTAGGCGATACGCAGTATTTT. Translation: CSARDLGDTQYF.

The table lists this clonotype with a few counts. The CDR3 DNA sequence: TGTGCCGTACGACAGTCAAATGAAAAACTGTTTTTT. It specifies CAVRQSNEKLFF. The chain has TRBV12-3 or TRBV12-4 and TRBJ1-4; TRBD1 might be the D (5 bases). This CDR3 region has 12 residues. The V and J ends lost 11 bases and 5 bases respectively, with 12 bases between them.

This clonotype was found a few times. The CDR3 bases are TGTGCCAGCAGCGGAACAGGGGGTGTAGGCTACACCTTC. This translates into CASSGTGGVGYTF. This sequence joins TRBV7-9 and TRBJ1-2; 8 bases map to TRBD1. Germline lookup yields CDR1 SEHNR and CDR2 FQNEAQ (reference sequence). CDR3 length: 13 residues. J gave up 8 bases and V 5 bases, and 7 bases lay outside the gene matches.

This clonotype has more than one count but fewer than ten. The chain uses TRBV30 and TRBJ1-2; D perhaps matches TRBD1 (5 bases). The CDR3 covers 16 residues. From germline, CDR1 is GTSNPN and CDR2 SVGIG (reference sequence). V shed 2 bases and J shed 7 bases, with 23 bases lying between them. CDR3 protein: CAWSRQTPLHSSGYTF. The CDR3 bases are TGTGCCTGGAGTAGACAGACCCCTCTTCATTCCAGTGGCTACACCTTC.

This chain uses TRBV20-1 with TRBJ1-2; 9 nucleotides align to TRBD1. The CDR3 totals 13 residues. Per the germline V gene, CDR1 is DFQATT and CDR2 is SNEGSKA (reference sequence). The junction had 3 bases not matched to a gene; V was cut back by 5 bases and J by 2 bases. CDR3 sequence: CSADDRGNYGYTF. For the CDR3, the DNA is TGCAGTGCTGATGACAGGGGGAACTATGGCTACACCTTC.

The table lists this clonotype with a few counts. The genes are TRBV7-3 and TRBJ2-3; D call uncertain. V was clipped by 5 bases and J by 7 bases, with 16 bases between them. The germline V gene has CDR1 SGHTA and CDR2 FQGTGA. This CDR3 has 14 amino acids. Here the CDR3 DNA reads TGTGCCAGCAGCCCCTCGGCCCGCATAAATACGCAGTATTTT. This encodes CASSPSARINTQYF.

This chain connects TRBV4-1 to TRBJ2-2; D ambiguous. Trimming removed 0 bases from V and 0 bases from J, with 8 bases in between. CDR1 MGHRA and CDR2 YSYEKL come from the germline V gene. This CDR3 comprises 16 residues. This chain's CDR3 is CASSQDGHANTGELFF. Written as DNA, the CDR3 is TGCGCCAGCAGCCAAGACGGCCACGCGAACACCGGGGAGCTGTTTTTT.

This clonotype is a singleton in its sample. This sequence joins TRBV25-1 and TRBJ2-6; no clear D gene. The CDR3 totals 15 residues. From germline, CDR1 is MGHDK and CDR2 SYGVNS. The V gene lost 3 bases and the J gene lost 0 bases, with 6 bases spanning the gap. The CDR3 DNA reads TGTGCCAGCAGTGATACGCTCTCTGGGGCCAACGTCCTGACTTTC. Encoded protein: CASSDTLSGANVLTF.

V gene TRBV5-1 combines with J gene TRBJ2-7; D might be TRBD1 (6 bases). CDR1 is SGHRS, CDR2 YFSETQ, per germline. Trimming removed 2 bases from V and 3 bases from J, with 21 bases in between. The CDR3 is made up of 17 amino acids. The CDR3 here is CASSFRAPTTGRYEQYF. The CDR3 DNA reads TGCGCCAGCAGCTTCAGGGCCCCCACGACAGGTCGCTACGAGCAGTACTTC. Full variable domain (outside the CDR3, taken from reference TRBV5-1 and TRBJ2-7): KAGVTQTPRYLIKTRGQQVTLSCSPISGHRSVSWYQQTPGQGLQFLFEYFSETQRNKGNFPGRFSGRQFSNSRSEMNVSTLELGDSALYLCASSFRAPTTGRYEQYFGPGTRLTVT.

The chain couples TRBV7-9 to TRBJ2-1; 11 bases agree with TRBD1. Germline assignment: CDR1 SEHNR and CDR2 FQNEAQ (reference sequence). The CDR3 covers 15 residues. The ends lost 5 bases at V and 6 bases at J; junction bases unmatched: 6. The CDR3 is CASSHRDRGGNEQFF. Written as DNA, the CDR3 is TGTGCCAGCAGCCACCGGGACAGGGGGGGCAATGAGCAGTTCTTC.

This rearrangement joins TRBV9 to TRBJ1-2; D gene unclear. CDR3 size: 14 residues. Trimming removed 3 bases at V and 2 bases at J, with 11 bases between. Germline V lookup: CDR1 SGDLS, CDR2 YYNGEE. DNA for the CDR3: TGTGCCAGCAGCGGCGGAACTTCCAACTATGGCTACACCTTC. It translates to CASSGGTSNYGYTF.

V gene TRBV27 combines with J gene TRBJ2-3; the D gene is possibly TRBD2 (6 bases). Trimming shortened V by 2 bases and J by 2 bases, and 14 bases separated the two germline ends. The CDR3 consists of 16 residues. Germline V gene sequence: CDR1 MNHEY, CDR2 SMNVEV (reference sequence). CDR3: CASSLIGGATTDTQYF. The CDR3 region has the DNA TGTGCCAGCAGTTTAATCGGGGGAGCCACCACAGATACGCAGTATTTT.